The 18 T cell receptor beta chains below were found in one sample sequenced in a study of CD8+ T cells in alopecia areata. Once RNA had been extracted, it was reverse transcribed into cDNA to act as the sequencing template. Produced via immunoSEQ multiplex PCR; TCRdb's table is partial and in-frame only. The table includes about 120,000 clones, about two fifths detected once. The sample was CD4+ T cells sorted from blood. The receptor source for this set is a human donor with alopecia areata.

V gene TRBV7-2 combines with J gene TRBJ2-7, with TRBD1 as a possible D gene (5 bases). Looked up from germline, CDR1 is SGHTA and CDR2 is FQGNSA. V was clipped by 5 bases and J by 3 bases, with 11 bases between them. The CDR3 extends over 13 amino acids. This CDR3 is CASSPGAGYEQYF. Here the CDR3 DNA reads TGTGCCAGCAGCCCTGGGGCCGGCTACGAGCAGTACTTC.

In this sample, this clone turned up once. The chain recombines TRBV5-4 with TRBJ2-3; TRBD2 matches 10 bases. Germline CDR1 is SGHNT and CDR2 is YYREEE (reference sequence). The CDR3 is 17 amino acids. Trimming at V came to 3 bases and at J to 5 bases, leaving 12 bases not matched to a gene. CDR3: CASSSTTQLAGLDTQYF. The CDR3 DNA sequence: TGTGCCAGCAGCTCCACAACCCAACTAGCGGGGCTAGATACGCAGTATTTT.

This clone appeared a few times. This chain uses TRBV4-2 with TRBJ2-6; tentatively, D is TRBD1 (6 bases). CDR1 is LGHNA, CDR2 YNFKEQ, per germline. V was pared by 0 bases and J by 0 bases, with 15 bases between. The CDR3 runs 19 residues. CDR3 protein: CASSQDDRIYSSGANVLTF. CDR3 DNA: TGTGCCAGCAGCCAAGACGACAGGATTTACTCCTCTGGGGCCAACGTCCTGACTTTC.

This chain uses TRBV7-3 with TRBJ2-7, with TRBD1 matching 8 bases. Germline lookup yields CDR1 SGHTA and CDR2 FQGTGA. V lost 2 bases and J lost 2; bases outside the gene matches: 11. The CDR3 contains 17 residues. The CDR3 DNA follows: TGTGCCAGCAGCTTACAATCCGGGACAGGCCTTACCTACGAGCAGTACTTC. Encoded protein: CASSLQSGTGLTYEQYF.

The genes are TRBV7-2 and TRBJ2-3; D assignment may be TRBD1 or TRBD2 (6 bases each). V lost 5 bases and J lost 0, with 18 bases in between. The CDR3 loop spans 17 amino acids. Germline V lookup: CDR1 SGHTA, CDR2 FQGNSA. The CDR3 DNA sequence: TGTGCCAGCAGCATAGAGTGGGGGGCCAAGAGCACAGATACGCAGTATTTT. It codes for CASSIEWGAKSTDTQYF.

The V call is TRBV29-1, the J call TRBJ2-3; 8 positions match TRBD1. With 3 bases clipped from V and 2 bases from J, the junction kept 4 bases outside the gene matches. CDR1 and CDR2 from the germline V gene are SQVTM and ANQGSEA. The CDR3 has 14 residues. The CDR3 bases are TGCAGCGTTGACCAGGGGGCGAACACAGATACGCAGTATTTT. It yields the protein CSVDQGANTDTQYF.

The chain is built from TRBV5-1 and TRBJ2-5, with D perhaps TRBD2 (6 bases). CDR1 and CDR2 from the germline V gene are SGHRS and YFSETQ. This CDR3 is 16 amino acids long. The V and J ends lost 4 bases and 4 bases respectively, with 20 bases between them. The chain's CDR3 is CASSMGRNAGRETQYF. The CDR3 DNA is TGCGCCAGCAGCATGGGACGGAACGCGGGGCGAGAGACCCAGTACTTC.

This clone occurred a few times. The rearrangement joins TRBV25-1 to TRBJ2-5; no clear D gene. The CDR3 has 13 residues. The V gene lost 4 bases and the J gene lost 4 bases, with 10 bases spanning the gap. Germline V CDR1 and CDR2: MGHDK, SYGVNS. The CDR3 loop reads CASSVNERETQYF. The CDR3 DNA reads TGTGCCAGCAGTGTAAATGAGCGAGAGACCCAGTACTTC.

The V and J genes are TRBV6-4 and TRBJ2-6; no clear D gene. Germline V CDR1 and CDR2: MRHNA, SNTAGT. The CDR3 runs 13 residues. V lost 7 bases to trimming and J lost 0 bases, with 4 bases between them. The CDR3 protein is CASTHSGANVLTF. The CDR3 DNA reads as TGTGCCAGCACTCACTCTGGGGCCAACGTCCTGACTTTC.

This sequence joins TRBV18 and TRBJ2-2; perhaps TRBD1 as D (6 bases). The CDR3 has 16 residues. The germline gives CDR1 KGHSH, CDR2 LQKENI. The V end lost 0 bases, the J end lost 1 base, and 9 bases lay between the germline ends. In DNA form, the CDR3 reads TGTGCCAGCTCACCACCGAGCAGGGGGAACACCGGGGAGCTGTTTTTT. Its translation is CASSPPSRGNTGELFF.

The chain carries TRBV11-2 and TRBJ2-7, with D uncertain. CDR1 is SGHAT, CDR2 FQNNGV, per germline. Trimming left V 2 bases short and J 6 bases short, with 11 bases between. The CDR3 loop spans 13 amino acids. As DNA, the CDR3 is TGTGCCAGCAGCTTACGGGTGTCGGGCGAGCAGTACTTC. The encoded protein is CASSLRVSGEQYF.

This clone was observed a handful of times. The CDR3 sequence is CSAWYSGEGTEAFF. CDR3 nucleotides: TGCAGCGCTTGGTATTCAGGCGAAGGGACTGAAGCTTTCTTT. The chain joins TRBV29-1 to TRBJ1-1; unclear D gene. Germline-derived CDR1 and CDR2 are SQVTM and ANQGSEA. The CDR3 sequence is 14 residues long. V dropped 7 bases and J dropped 5 bases, with 20 bases sitting between them.

V is TRBV29-1 and J is TRBJ2-5, with D perhaps TRBD1 (6 bases). TRBJ2-7 explains the end of the DNA better; the J call may be wrong. The CDR3 contains 13 residues. In germline, CDR1 is SQVTM, CDR2 ANQGSEA. In DNA, the CDR3 is TGCAGCGTTGATCTCCGCCAGGGGAACGAGCAGTACTTC. Protein product: CSVDLRQGNEQYF.

This clone was seen more than once but under ten times. The chain joins TRBV5-1 to TRBJ2-5; 7 nucleotides align to TRBD1. V shed 0 bases, J shed 3 bases, and the junction held 11 bases outside the gene matches. CDR3 length: 17 residues. CDR1 is SGHRS, CDR2 YFSETQ, per germline. The CDR3 loop is CASSLVNSGQRKETQYF. The CDR3, as DNA: TGCGCCAGCAGCTTGGTAAATTCGGGACAGAGAAAAGAGACCCAGTACTTC.

To note about this clone: A read error may account for a junction end that differs from germline. The rearrangement joins TRBV5-1 to TRBJ1-1; 7 bases line up with TRBD1. Germline lookup yields CDR1 SGHRS and CDR2 YFSETQ. This CDR3 contains 14 residues. The CDR3 nucleotides read TGCACCAGCAGCTTGGGACAGACGAACACTGAAGCTTTCTTT. Its translation is CTSSLGQTNTEAFF.

This sequence joins TRBV30 and TRBJ2-7, with 10 bases fitting TRBD1. The CDR3 loop spans 14 amino acids. The germline CDR1 and CDR2 sequences are GTSNPN and SVGIG (reference sequence). The V and J ends lost 3 bases and 4 bases, in that order; junction bases with no gene match: 6. CDR3 amino acids: CAWSRRQGAYEQYF. The DNA of the CDR3 is TGTGCCTGGAGCCGAAGACAGGGGGCGTACGAGCAGTACTTC. Full variable domain (missing parts from reference TRBV30 and TRBJ2-7): SQTIHQWPATLVQPVGSPLSLECTVEGTSNPNLYWYRQAAGRGLQLLFYSVGIGQISSEVPQNLSASRPQDRQFILSSKKLLLSDSGFYLCAWSRRQGAYEQYFGPGTRLTVT.

The J gene is TRBJ2-2, the V gene TRBV27; 7 positions agree with TRBD2. With V trimmed by 6 bases and J by 0 bases, 7 bases remained unmatched. This CDR3 spans 16 amino acids. CDR1 MNHEY and CDR2 SMNVEV come from the germline V gene (reference sequence). CDR3 DNA sequence: TGTGCCAGCAGAGGAGCGGGACCCGCGAACACCGGGGAGCTGTTTTTT. It codes for CASRGAGPANTGELFF.

Here the CDR3 reads CASSYTGTGEETQYF. CDR3 coding DNA: TGTGCCAGCAGCTACACCGGGACAGGGGAAGAGACCCAGTACTTC. The chain is built from TRBV5-6 and TRBJ2-5; 10 bases match TRBD1. Germline V CDR1 and CDR2: SGHDT, YYEEEE. V shed 3 bases, J shed 3 bases, and the junction held 5 bases outside the gene matches. The CDR3 is 15 residues long. The entire variable domain, with the rest obtained from reference TRBV5-6 and TRBJ2-5, is as follows: DAGVTQSPTHLIKTRGQQVTLRCSPKSGHDTVSWYQQALGQGPQFIFQYYEEEERQRGNFPDRFSGHQFPNYSSELNVNALLLGDSALYLCASSYTGTGEETQYFGPGTRLLVL.